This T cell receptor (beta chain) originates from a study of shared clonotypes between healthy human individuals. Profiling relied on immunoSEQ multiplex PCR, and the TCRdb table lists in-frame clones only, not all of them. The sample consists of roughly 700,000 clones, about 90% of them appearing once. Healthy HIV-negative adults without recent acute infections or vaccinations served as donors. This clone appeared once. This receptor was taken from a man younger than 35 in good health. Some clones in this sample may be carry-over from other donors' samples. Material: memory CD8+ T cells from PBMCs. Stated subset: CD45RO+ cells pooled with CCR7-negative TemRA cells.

CDR3 nucleotide sequence: TGTGCCAGCAGCTCGGACCGGGGTGAAGCTTTCTTT. Protein sequence: CASSSDRGEAFF. This rearrangement joins TRBV6-6 to TRBJ1-1; D gene ambiguous. Germline V gene data show CDR1 as MNHNY and CDR2 as SVGAGI (reference sequence). Trimming shortened V by 6 bases and J by 7 bases, and 12 bases separated the two germline ends. CDR3 length: 12 amino acids.